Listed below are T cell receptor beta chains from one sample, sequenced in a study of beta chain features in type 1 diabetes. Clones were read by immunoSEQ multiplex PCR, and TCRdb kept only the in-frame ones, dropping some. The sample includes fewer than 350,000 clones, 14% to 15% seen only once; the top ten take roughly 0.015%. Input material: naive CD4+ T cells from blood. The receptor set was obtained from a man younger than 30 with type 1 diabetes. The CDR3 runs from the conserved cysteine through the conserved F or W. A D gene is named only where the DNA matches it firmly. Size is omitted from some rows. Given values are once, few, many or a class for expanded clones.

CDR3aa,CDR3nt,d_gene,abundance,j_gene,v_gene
CAPYWGGTRREQYF,TGTGCCCCCTATTGGGGGGGGACTCGGAGGGAGCAGTACTTC,TRBD2,few,TRBJ2-7,TRBV30
CAWTAASGREQFF,TGTGCCTGGACGGCGGCTAGCGGCCGCGAGCAGTTCTTC,TRBD2,few,TRBJ2-1,TRBV30
CASSQLVYEQYF,TGTGCCAGCAGCCAACTTGTCTACGAGCAGTACTTC,.,few,TRBJ2-7,TRBV14
CASSLWTSGSRTDTQYF,TGCGCCAGCAGCTTGTGGACTAGCGGGAGTCGGACAGATACGCAGTATTTT,TRBD2,.,TRBJ2-3,TRBV5-1
CASHLPGQWGYTF,TGTGCCAGCCACCTTCCGGGACAGTGGGGCTACACCTTC,TRBD1,few,TRBJ1-2,TRBV6-5
CASSHRSGTSGFYEQYF,TGTGCCAGCAGCCACCGGTCCGGGACTAGCGGCTTCTACGAGCAGTACTTC,TRBD2,few,TRBJ2-7,TRBV7-9
CASSSGTGGMGQYF,TGTGCCAGCAGCTCCGGGACAGGGGGCATGGGGCAGTACTTC,TRBD1,.,TRBJ2-5,TRBV5-4
CASSFSGVVYEQYF,TGTGCCAGCAGCTTCTCCGGAGTAGTCTACGAGCAGTACTTC,.,few,TRBJ2-7,TRBV11-2
CSVQDRGGTEAFF,TGCAGCGTCCAGGACAGGGGGGGCACTGAAGCTTTCTTT,TRBD1,.,TRBJ1-1,TRBV29-1
CASSLGTGGGYTF,TGTGCCAGCAGCCTTGGGACAGGGGGTGGCTACACCTTC,TRBD1,.,TRBJ1-2,TRBV9
CASRNTGNEQFF,TGCGCCAGCAGAAACACGGGGAATGAGCAGTTCTTC,.,.,TRBJ2-1,TRBV5-1
CSVSTGTNADTQYF,TGCAGCGTGTCGACAGGGACAAATGCAGATACGCAGTATTTT,TRBD1,.,TRBJ2-3,TRBV29-1
CASSQGAVGTLTDTQYF,TGTGCCAGCAGCCAAGGAGCGGTGGGAACTCTCACAGATACGCAGTATTTT,.,.,TRBJ2-3,TRBV16
CASTPTDRAEQFF,TGTGCCAGTACCCCGACAGATAGAGCTGAGCAGTTCTTC,.,few,TRBJ2-1,TRBV19
CASTPGTGDQPQHF,TGTGCCAGCACTCCCGGGACAGGCGATCAGCCCCAGCATTTT,TRBD1,.,TRBJ1-5,TRBV28
CASSPGQGNTEAFF,TGTGCCAGCTCACCGGGACAGGGGAACACTGAAGCTTTCTTT,TRBD1,few,TRBJ1-1,TRBV18
CATSTGGYPQETQYF,TGTGCCACCTCGACAGGGGGCTATCCCCAAGAGACCCAGTACTTC,TRBD1,few,TRBJ2-5,TRBV6-5
CASSSPQGAYEQYF,TGTGCCAGCAGCTCCCCCCAGGGGGCGTACGAGCAGTACTTC,TRBD1,.,TRBJ2-7,TRBV7-2
CASSALAGASYNEQFF,TGTGCCAGCAGCGCCTTAGCGGGGGCTTCCTACAATGAGCAGTTCTTC,TRBD2,few,TRBJ2-1,TRBV5-6
CASSPLGGTFTDTQYF,TGTGCCAGCAGCCCTCTCGGGGGGACCTTCACAGATACGCAGTATTTT,TRBD2,few,TRBJ2-3,TRBV7-9
CASSISGGEADTQYF,TGTGCCAGCAGTATCAGCGGGGGAGAAGCAGATACGCAGTATTTT,TRBD2,few,TRBJ2-3,TRBV6-1
CAWSPYFYEQYF,TGTGCCTGGAGTCCCTACTTCTACGAGCAGTACTTC,.,few,TRBJ2-7,TRBV30
CASTETRESDTQYF,TGTGCCAGCACCGAGACACGAGAGTCAGATACGCAGTATTTT,.,.,TRBJ2-3,TRBV2
CASSLGLAGTGEQFF,TGTGCCAGCAGCCTAGGACTAGCGGGTACCGGTGAGCAGTTCTTC,TRBD2,few,TRBJ2-1,TRBV28
CASSVAGGPYNEQFF,TGTGCCAGCAGCGTAGCGGGAGGGCCTTATAATGAGCAGTTCTTC,TRBD2,.,TRBJ2-1,TRBV9
CAWVQVRRGIYEQYF,TGTGCCTGGGTACAGGTTCGCAGGGGGATCTACGAGCAGTACTTC,TRBD1,few,TRBJ2-7,TRBV30
CASSVGGGSYNEQFF,TGTGCCAGCAGCGTAGGGGGGGGATCCTACAATGAGCAGTTCTTC,TRBD2,few,TRBJ2-1,TRBV9
CASSQATGTGQETQYF,TGTGCCAGCAGCCAAGCGACAGGCACAGGGCAAGAGACCCAGTACTTC,.,.,TRBJ2-5,TRBV4-2
CASSLVRRTGELFF,TGTGCCAGCAGCTTAGTCAGGCGTACCGGGGAGCTGTTTTTT,.,.,TRBJ2-2,TRBV7-8
CASIDSGQGNSPLHF,TGTGCCAGCATAGACTCGGGACAGGGGAATTCACCCCTCCACTTT,TRBD1,.,TRBJ1-6,TRBV25-1